This paragraph covers one T cell receptor beta chain sequence. This record belongs to a study of blood T cells in healthy people across ages. J was trimmed by 2 bases and V by 6 bases; bases with no gene match: 10. Germline V gene sequence: CDR1 ENHRY, CDR2 SYGVKD. This CDR3 has 16 residues. Through a sample-barcoded 5' primer and a J-beta primer mix, a second PCR was run for about 6 to 12 cycles. Each CDR3 protein gets one entry after TCRdb re-called the 5' RACE reads with MiXCR. In the table there are some 760,000 distinct CDR3 sequences, around 25% of which are singletons. These records were also assigned to another study, of T cells of mothers and their children.

The TCR was taken from a boy aged 10-17 years in good health. V is TRBV10-3 and J is TRBJ2-5; TRBD2 matches at 9 bases. The sample comprised blood. The CDR3 here is CAIRKNSGGTQETQYF. The CDR3 bases are TGTGCCATCAGAAAAAATAGCGGGGGAACTCAAGAGACCCAGTACTTC.